Presented here are 4 T cell receptor beta chains from one specimen sequenced in a study of blood T cell repertoires in COVID-19. Libraries were prepared by immunoSEQ multiplex PCR; TCRdb keeps only in-frame clonotypes and omits some of them. The sample shows about 46,000 clones, 88% of them seen only once. Sequenced: peripheral blood. These receptors all come from a man between 50 and 59 years old with active COVID-19.

This chain links TRBV19 with TRBJ2-2; TRBD2 agrees at 11 bases. The V and J ends lost 0 bases and 5 bases, in that order; junction bases with no gene match: 2. Germline V lookup: CDR1 LNHDA, CDR2 SQIVND (reference sequence). The length of the CDR3 is 16 residues. CDR3 protein: CASSIETSGRTGELFF. The CDR3 DNA follows: TGTGCCAGTAGTATAGAAACTAGCGGGAGAACCGGGGAGCTGTTTTTT. Filled out from reference TRBV19 and TRBJ2-2, the complete variable domain reads DGGITQSPKYLFRKEGQNVTLSCEQNLNHDAMYWYRQDPGQGLRLIYYSQIVNDFQKGDIAEGYSVSREKKESFPLTVTSAQKNPTAFYLCASSIETSGRTGELFFGEGSRLTVL.

The chain is built from TRBV27 and TRBJ1-1; D may be TRBD1 (5 bases). Germline V CDR1 and CDR2: MNHEY, SMNVEV (reference sequence). The V end was cut by 3 bases, the J end by 5 bases, with 13 bases between. The CDR3 covers 14 residues. The CDR3 region is CASSLAGKATEAFF. CDR3 DNA sequence: TGTGCCAGCAGTTTGGCAGGGAAGGCGACTGAAGCTTTCTTT.

This clone was observed once. The genes are TRBV19 and TRBJ2-3; TRBD2 matches at 13 bases. The CDR3 contains 16 residues. The V gene's germline CDR1 is LNHDA and CDR2 SQIVND (reference sequence). V was clipped by 3 bases and J by 2 bases; unmatched bases: 2. CDR3 coding DNA: TGTGCCAGTAGTATCGGGACTAGCGGGGACACAGATACGCAGTATTTT. It specifies CASSIGTSGDTDTQYF.

The chain uses TRBV4-2 and TRBJ2-7; 10 bases fit TRBD2. Losses at the gene ends were 0 bases for V and 5 bases for J; bases not matched to a gene: 4. The CDR3 loop spans 15 amino acids. Germline V gene lookup returns CDR1 LGHNA and CDR2 YNFKEQ. The CDR3 region is CASSQERAGGNEQYF. The CDR3 DNA reads as TGTGCCAGCAGCCAAGAGAGAGCGGGAGGGAACGAGCAGTACTTC.